These 10 T cell receptor beta chains came from one sample sequenced in a study of cytomegalovirus exposure and HLA in healthy donors. PCR was performed using 60 Vbeta and 13 Jbeta primers. Only in-frame clones appear in the TCRdb table, and some are missing; sequencing was by immunoSEQ multiplex PCR. The repertoire holds fewer than 250,000 clones, with roughly 75% as singletons. Sequences were obtained from PBMCs. These receptors were taken from a man aged 30 to 39 in good health and CMV-seropositive.

The chain couples TRBV28 to TRBJ2-7; D is perhaps TRBD2 (5 bases). V was shortened by 8 bases and J by 3 bases, with 11 bases between the two germline ends. The CDR3 sequence is 12 residues long. CDR1 MDHEN and CDR2 SYDVKM come from the germline V gene. CDR3 residues: CASSTGVYEQYF. The CDR3 nucleotides read TGTGCCAGCTCAACCGGGGTCTACGAGCAGTACTTC.

V gene TRBV9 combines with J gene TRBJ1-1; a weak D match, TRBD1 (6 bases). Between the trimmed V and J ends, which lost 3 bases and 5 bases, there was a span of 17 bases. The CDR3 consists of 15 residues. Germline V lookup: CDR1 SGDLS, CDR2 YYNGEE. CDR3 DNA sequence: TGTGCCAGCAGCGCAGTAGGAGTCAGGGGAACTGAAGCTTTCTTT. It specifies CASSAVGVRGTEAFF.

The V call is TRBV27, the J call TRBJ2-7; TRBD1 matches 8 bases. Per the germline V gene, CDR1 is MNHEY and CDR2 is SMNVEV (reference sequence). The CDR3 extends over 13 amino acids. With V trimmed by 6 bases and J by 3 bases, 4 bases remained unmatched. The CDR3 reads CASSRTGIYEQYF. CDR3 in DNA: TGTGCCAGCAGCCGGACAGGGATCTACGAGCAGTACTTC.

The genes are TRBV6-5 and TRBJ1-6, with 9 positions matching TRBD1. Germline trimming cut 3 bases from V and 11 bases from J; bases unmatched to any gene: 5. The CDR3 runs 14 residues. Per the germline V gene, CDR1 is MNHEY and CDR2 is SVGAGI. The CDR3 DNA sequence: TGTGCCAGCAGTTATCGGGGACAGGGTGCACCCCTCCACTTT. Residues: CASSYRGQGAPLHF.

This chain links TRBV11-3 with TRBJ2-6; possible D gene TRBD2, 6 bases. Germline loops: CDR1 SGHNT, CDR2 YENEEA. CDR3 length equals 16 residues. V was trimmed by 4 bases and J by 0 bases, leaving 10 bases between them. The CDR3 region is CASSSGDSSGANVLTF. As DNA, the CDR3 is TGTGCCAGCAGCTCGGGGGATAGCTCTGGGGCCAACGTCCTGACTTTC.

This chain connects TRBV5-1 to TRBJ2-2, with D maybe TRBD1 (6 bases). Germline-derived CDR1 and CDR2 are SGHRS and YFSETQ. The CDR3 sequence is 16 residues long. The V end was cut by 0 bases, the J end by 1 base, with 10 bases between. The CDR3 coding sequence is TGCGCCAGCAGCTTGGAGGGGGTAATGAACACCGGGGAGCTGTTTTTT. This translates into CASSLEGVMNTGELFF.

The chain combines TRBV25-1 with TRBJ2-5, with D uncertain. V was trimmed by 0 bases and J by 5 bases, leaving 10 bases between them. CDR1 is MGHDK and CDR2 is SYGVNS in the germline V gene. The CDR3 sequence is 14 residues long. The CDR3 reads CASSEYGGGETQYF. In DNA, the CDR3 is TGTGCCAGCAGTGAATATGGCGGTGGGGAGACCCAGTACTTC.

This rearrangement joins TRBV5-6 to TRBJ1-1; TRBD1 might be the D (5 bases). Germline CDR1 and CDR2: SGHDT and YYEEEE. With 1 base removed from V and 3 bases from J, the gap between germline ends came to 10 bases. CDR3 size: 14 residues. This chain's CDR3 is CASSLMGRDTEAFF. The CDR3 coding sequence is TGTGCCAGCAGCTTGATGGGCAGGGACACTGAAGCTTTCTTT.

This clone was detected only a few times. The chain recombines TRBV7-9 with TRBJ2-5, with D perhaps TRBD1 (5 bases). The V gene lost 6 bases and the J gene lost 2 bases, with 19 bases spanning the gap. There are 16 residues in the CDR3. Per germline, CDR1 SEHNR and CDR2 FQNEAQ (reference sequence). CDR3 DNA sequence: TGTGCCAGCAGTTTACCCATCCGCAGGGCGCAAGAGACCCAGTACTTC. Its translation: CASSLPIRRAQETQYF.

On this clone itself: The junction departs from the called germline gene at one end, perhaps through a read error. The chain recombines TRBV11-2 with TRBJ2-1, with TRBD1 identical over 10 bases. Germline CDR1 and CDR2: SGHAT and FQNNGV. This CDR3 is built from 14 residues. The CDR3 region is CASTLGDRGNEQFF. The DNA for the CDR3 is TGTGCCAGCACCTTAGGGGACAGGGGCAATGAGCAGTTCTTC.